This TCR beta chain appears in the sequencing data of a study of PD-L1 blockade in urothelial cancer. On the study more broadly: Blood analysis occurred 3 weeks (second dose) and 6 weeks after treatment start. Median T cell yield from blood was 141,255.

Overall study findings and caveats: Blood TCR clonality below the median before treatment was a predictor of better survival.

Notes on this clone: The antigen is undetermined.

CDR1 and CDR2 from the germline V gene are MNHEY and SMNVEV (reference sequence). This CDR3 comprises 15 residues. The ends lost 7 bases at V and 5 bases at J; junction bases unmatched: 10. Regarding time point: peripheral blood 6 weeks after treatment start. Profiled with immunoSEQ multiplex PCR; TCRdb holds only in-frame clones, not every one. The table lists 15,000 to 20,000 clones, approximately 83% of them singletons. This TCR was sampled from a man aged 50-59 years with urothelial cancer. The chain recombines TRBV27 with TRBJ2-2, with TRBD2 matching over 7 bases. The sample in question was PBMCs, obtained around atezolizumab (anti-PD-L1) treatment. CDR3 nucleotides: TGTGCCAGCACCCTCAGCGGGATCGGAACCGGGGAGCTGTTTTTT. Residues: CASTLSGIGTGELFF.